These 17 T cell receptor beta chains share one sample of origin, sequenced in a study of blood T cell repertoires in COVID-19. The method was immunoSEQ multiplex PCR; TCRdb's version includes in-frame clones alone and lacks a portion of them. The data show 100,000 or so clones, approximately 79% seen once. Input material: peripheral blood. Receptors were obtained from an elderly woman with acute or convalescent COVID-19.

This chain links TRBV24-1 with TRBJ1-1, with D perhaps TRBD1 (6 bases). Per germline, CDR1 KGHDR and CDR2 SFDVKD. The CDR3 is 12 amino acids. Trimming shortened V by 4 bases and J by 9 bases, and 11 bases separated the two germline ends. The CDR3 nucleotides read TGTGCCACCAGTGACCTTGGACAGAAAGCTTTCTTT. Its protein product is CATSDLGQKAFF.

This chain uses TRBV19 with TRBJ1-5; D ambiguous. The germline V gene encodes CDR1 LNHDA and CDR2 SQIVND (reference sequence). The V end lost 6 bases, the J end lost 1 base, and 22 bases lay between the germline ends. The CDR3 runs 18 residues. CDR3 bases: TGTGCCAGTAGATCACGTGGGCACGGGATGGGAAGCAATCAGCCCCAGCATTTT. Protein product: CASRSRGHGMGSNQPQHF.

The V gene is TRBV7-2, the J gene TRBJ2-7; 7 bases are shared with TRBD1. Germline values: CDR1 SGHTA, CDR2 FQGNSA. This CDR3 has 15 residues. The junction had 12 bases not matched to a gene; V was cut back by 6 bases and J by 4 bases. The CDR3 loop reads CASRGTTGNRYEQYF. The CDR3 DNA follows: TGTGCCAGCAGGGGAACGACAGGGAATAGGTACGAGCAGTACTTC.

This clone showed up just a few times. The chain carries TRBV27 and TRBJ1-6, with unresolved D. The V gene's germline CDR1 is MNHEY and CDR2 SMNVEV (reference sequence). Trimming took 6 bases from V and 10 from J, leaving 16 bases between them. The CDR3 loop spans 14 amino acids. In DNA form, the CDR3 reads TGTGCCAGCAGCCAGGTTTCGGTAAAATCACCCCTCCACTTT. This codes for CASSQVSVKSPLHF.

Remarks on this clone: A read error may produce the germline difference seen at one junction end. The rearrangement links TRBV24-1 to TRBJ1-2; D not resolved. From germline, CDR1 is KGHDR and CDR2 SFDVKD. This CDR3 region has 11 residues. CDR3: CATSDGVGLLF. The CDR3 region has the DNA TGTGCCACCAGTGATGGAGTGGGTCTCTTATTC.

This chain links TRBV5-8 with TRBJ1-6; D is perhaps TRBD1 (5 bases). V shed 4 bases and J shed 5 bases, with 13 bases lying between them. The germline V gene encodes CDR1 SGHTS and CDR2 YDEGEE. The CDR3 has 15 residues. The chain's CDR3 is CASSARGRNNSPLHF. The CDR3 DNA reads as TGTGCCAGCAGCGCCCGGGGGAGGAATAATTCACCCCTCCACTTT.

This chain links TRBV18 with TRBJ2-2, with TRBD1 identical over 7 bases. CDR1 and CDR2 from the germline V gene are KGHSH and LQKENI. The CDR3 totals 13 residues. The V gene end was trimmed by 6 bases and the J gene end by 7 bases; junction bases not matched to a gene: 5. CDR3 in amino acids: CASSSTGIGELFF. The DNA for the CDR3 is TGTGCCAGCTCGTCGACAGGGATCGGGGAGCTGTTTTTT.

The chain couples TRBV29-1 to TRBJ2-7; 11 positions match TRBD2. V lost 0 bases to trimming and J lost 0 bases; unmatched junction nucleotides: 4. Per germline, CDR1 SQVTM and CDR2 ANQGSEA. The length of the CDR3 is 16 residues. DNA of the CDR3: TGCAGCGTTGAAGATAAGGGGACTAGCGGCTCCTACGAGCAGTACTTC. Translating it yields CSVEDKGTSGSYEQYF.

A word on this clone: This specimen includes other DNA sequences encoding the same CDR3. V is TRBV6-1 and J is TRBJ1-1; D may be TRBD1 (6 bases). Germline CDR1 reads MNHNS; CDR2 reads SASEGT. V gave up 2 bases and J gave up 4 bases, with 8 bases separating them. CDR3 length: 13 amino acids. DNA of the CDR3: TGTGCCAGCAGTGAATTAGGGGGCACTGAAGCTTTCTTT. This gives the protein CASSELGGTEAFF.

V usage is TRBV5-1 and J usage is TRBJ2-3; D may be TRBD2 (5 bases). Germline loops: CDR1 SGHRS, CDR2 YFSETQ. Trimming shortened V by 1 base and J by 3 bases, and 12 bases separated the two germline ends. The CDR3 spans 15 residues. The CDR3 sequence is CASSLNGVGTDTQYF. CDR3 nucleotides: TGCGCCAGCAGCTTGAACGGGGTGGGTACAGATACGCAGTATTTT.

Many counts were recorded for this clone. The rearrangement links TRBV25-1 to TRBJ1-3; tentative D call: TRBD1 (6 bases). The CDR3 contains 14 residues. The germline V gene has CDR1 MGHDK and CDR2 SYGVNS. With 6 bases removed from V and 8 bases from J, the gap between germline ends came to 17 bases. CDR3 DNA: TGTGCCAGCAGGGACAGCCTAAGATCGGACACCATATATTTT. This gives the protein CASRDSLRSDTIYF.

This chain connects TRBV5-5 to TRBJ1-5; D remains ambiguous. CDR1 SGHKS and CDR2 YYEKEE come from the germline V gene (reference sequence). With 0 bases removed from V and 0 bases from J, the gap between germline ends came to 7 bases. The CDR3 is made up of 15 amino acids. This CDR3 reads CASSLDGDSNQPQHF. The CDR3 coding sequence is TGTGCCAGCAGCTTGGACGGGGATAGCAATCAGCCCCAGCATTTT.

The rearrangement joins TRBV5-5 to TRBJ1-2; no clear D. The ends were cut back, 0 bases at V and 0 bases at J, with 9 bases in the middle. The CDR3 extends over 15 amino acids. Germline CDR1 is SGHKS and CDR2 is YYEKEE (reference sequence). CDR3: CASSLDPGTNYGYTF. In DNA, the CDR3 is TGTGCCAGCAGCTTGGATCCGGGAACTAACTATGGCTACACCTTC.

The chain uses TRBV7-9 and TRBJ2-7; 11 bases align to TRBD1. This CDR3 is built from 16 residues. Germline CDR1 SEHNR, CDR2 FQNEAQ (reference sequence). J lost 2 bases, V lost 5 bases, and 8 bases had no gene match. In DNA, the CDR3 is TGTGCCAGCAGCCCGGGACAGGGGGAGAGTCCCTACGAGCAGTACTTC. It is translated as CASSPGQGESPYEQYF.

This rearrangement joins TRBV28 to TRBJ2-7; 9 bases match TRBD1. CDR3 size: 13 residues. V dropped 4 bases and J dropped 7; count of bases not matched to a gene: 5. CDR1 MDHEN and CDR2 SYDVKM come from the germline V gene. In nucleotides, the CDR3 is TGTGCCAGCAGTTCGGCGGACAGGGGAGAGCAGTACTTC. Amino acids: CASSSADRGEQYF.

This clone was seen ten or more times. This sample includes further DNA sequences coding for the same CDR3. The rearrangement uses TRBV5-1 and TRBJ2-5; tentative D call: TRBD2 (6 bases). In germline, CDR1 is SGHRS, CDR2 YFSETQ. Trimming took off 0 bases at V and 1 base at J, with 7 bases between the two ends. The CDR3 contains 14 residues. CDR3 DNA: TGCGCCAGCAGCTTGGCCGGGGGCCAAGAGACCCAGTACTTC. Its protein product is CASSLAGGQETQYF.

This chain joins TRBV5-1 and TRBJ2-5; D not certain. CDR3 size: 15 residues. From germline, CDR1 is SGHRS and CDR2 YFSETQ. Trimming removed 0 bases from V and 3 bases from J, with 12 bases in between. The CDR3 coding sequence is TGCGCCAGCAGCTTGGTCGGAAGCGCAGAAGAGACCCAGTACTTC. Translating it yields CASSLVGSAEETQYF. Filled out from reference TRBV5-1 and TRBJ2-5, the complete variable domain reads KAGVTQTPRYLIKTRGQQVTLSCSPISGHRSVSWYQQTPGQGLQFLFEYFSETQRNKGNFPGRFSGRQFSNSRSEMNVSTLELGDSALYLCASSLVGSAEETQYFGPGTRLLVL.